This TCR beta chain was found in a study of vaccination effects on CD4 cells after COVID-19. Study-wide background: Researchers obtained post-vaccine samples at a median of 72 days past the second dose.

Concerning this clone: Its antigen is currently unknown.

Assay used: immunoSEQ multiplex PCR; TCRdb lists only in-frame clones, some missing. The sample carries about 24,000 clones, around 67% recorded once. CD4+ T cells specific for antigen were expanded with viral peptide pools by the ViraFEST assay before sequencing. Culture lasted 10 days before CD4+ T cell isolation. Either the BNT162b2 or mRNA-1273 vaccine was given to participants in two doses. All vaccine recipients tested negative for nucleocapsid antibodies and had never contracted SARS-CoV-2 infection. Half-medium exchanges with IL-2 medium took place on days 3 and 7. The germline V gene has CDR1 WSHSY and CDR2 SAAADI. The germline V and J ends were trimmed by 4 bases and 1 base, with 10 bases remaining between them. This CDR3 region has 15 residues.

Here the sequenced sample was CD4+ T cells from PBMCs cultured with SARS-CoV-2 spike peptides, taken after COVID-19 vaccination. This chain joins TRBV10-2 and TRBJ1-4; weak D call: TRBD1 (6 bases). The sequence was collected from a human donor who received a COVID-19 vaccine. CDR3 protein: CASSVHRVTNEKLFF. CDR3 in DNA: TGCGCCAGCAGTGTCCACAGGGTAACTAATGAAAAACTGTTTTTT.